This T cell receptor beta chain was found in a study of cytomegalovirus exposure and HLA in healthy donors (dated by TCRdb to the late 2010s). With regard to the full study: An earlier analysis of approximately 640 of the donors reported more than 250 Gb of sequence data and roughly 100 million unique TCR beta sequences from roughly 180 million T cells. Roughly 320 gigabases of sequencing data and approximately 91 million unique TCR sequences made up an early release that covered over 550 HLA-typed donors. Of the roughly 400 genotyped donors, 81% were placed in the genetic ancestry cluster associated with self-reported Caucasian donors. The study aimed to test whether signatures of past pathogen exposure could be identified by cataloging public T cell receptors. The T cell repertoires of about 700 subjects were profiled by immunosequencing and related to cytomegalovirus serostatus. Besides the first cohort of 666 subjects, a separate validation cohort made up of over a hundred different subjects was used. The study combined high-throughput TCR immunosequencing, statistical association of individual TCRs with disease status, and machine learning to predict cytomegalovirus infection status. To study patterns of TCR occurrence, a later analysis re-analyzed previously published TCR beta repertoires from under 750 donors and added high-resolution HLA genotyping. In the later analysis, no new phenotypic data were used to find candidate immune exposures; instead, reliance was placed on TCR beta sequences and their occurrence across donors. An earlier analysis of a few hundred of the donors applied high-throughput TCR beta sequencing to assess whether each TCR beta V gene segment acted as functional or pseudogenic. Alongside the repertoire data, information on donor age, sex, ethnicity and CMV serostatus was compiled. In a later genetic analysis, genome-wide SNP genotypes for about three fifths of the roughly 670 donors were used, and that subset was treated as a discovery cohort. All discovery cohort repertoires had been generated on a single sequencing platform. HLA typing included class I and class II loci at four-digit resolution. The number of donors typed differed by locus, with roughly 629-640 for A, B, C, DRB1 and DQB1, about 500 for DQA1, under 610 for DPA1, and approximately 470 for DPB1. Because of strong linkage in the cohort, roughly five DR-DQ haplotypes were treated as single units for association and clustering. On average, 235,054 unique TCR beta nucleotide sequences were sequenced per donor among 300 to 500 genotyped donors of the cohort, with roughly 20% of those sequences being non-productive. Broad study findings and their caveats: Linkage disequilibrium might explain the correlated functional status among segregating V segments, but an unknown experimental factor could not be excluded. A later genetic analysis associated a missense DCLRE1C variant with V-gene and J-gene trimming of TCR beta chains, and an independent cohort replicated the association. This cohort had only TCR beta chains sequenced, and the lack of alpha or paired-chain data limited which features could be detected. In a later analysis, HLA-associated TCR beta chains showed more clonal expansion and lower generation probabilities than non-associated chains that were equally common. In vitro tests confirmed that a few of the cytomegalovirus-associated TCR beta chains recognize cytomegalovirus antigens. The earlier analysis of 587 of the donors excluded some 16 rarely observed V segments, including chromosome 9 orphons, because counts were too low. In an earlier analysis of roughly 560 of the donors, most TCR beta V segments were observed in productive rearrangements about 87% or about 30% of the time, broadly matching IMGT annotations. A further reported finding was that TCR beta sequences accurately predicted the HLA-A and HLA-B alleles for most subjects in the first cohort. Some IMGT-functional V segments, including TRBV6-2 and TRBV6-3, could not be told apart with the 87-base-pair reads, so those segments were excluded. A later genetic analysis reported fewer N-insertions in productive TCRs among donors in an Asian-associated ancestry cluster than the roughly 620-donor mean. Several of the top co-occurrence clusters appeared to be linked to parvovirus B19, influenza, CMV and Epstein-Barr virus, according to a later analysis. Most CMV-associated TCR beta chains appeared to be HLA-restricted in a later analysis, and the HLA associations seemed to be driven largely by CMV exposure. According to the authors, the approach could potentially be generalized to other disease states and immunological phenotypes. The presence/absence analyses assumed that sequencing depth was roughly uniform across donors, and that assumption may not be true. Immune exposure information for the cohort was limited to CMV serostatus. A cluster of highly shared sequence variants was judged likely to be a technical artifact of the sequencing pipeline. Most TCR sequences were observed very rarely across donors, whereas some public TCRs were present in many individuals. Strong co-occurrence of HLA alleles, especially DR and DQ, made assigning TCR associations to individual alleles difficult. The classifier was reported to diagnose cytomegalovirus status with high specificity and sensitivity in both the original and validation cohorts. Because some donors lacked HLA typing at each locus, the association tests relied only on the typed subset. In a later analysis, about 16,000 TCR beta sequences were associated with specific HLA alleles at a false discovery rate of 0.05. A later analysis found that TCR association rates varied across HLA loci, with DRB1 alleles showing the most associated TCRs and HLA-C alleles the fewest. The study listed 150 to 200 TCR beta chains as associated with cytomegalovirus.

Receptors were amplified or captured by the immunoSEQ multiplex PCR assay. For the multiplex PCR, a mixture combining 60 forward primers for TCR Vbeta segments and 13 reverse primers for TCR Jbeta segments was used. The CDR3 region of rearranged TCR beta genes was amplified from genomic DNA with a multiplex PCR assay. The amplified TCR beta libraries were sequenced on the Illumina HiSeq System as 87-base-pair reads. The published analysis was carried out like this. A later analysis tallied approximately 87 million unique TCR beta chains across the 666 repertoires, and approximately 12 million of those chains were shared by two or more donors. Raw reads were error-corrected and collapsed into unique sequences by a nearest-neighbor algorithm in which closely related sequences were merged to remove PCR and sequencing errors. Alignment of CDR3 sequences to IMGT reference sequences was used to assign V, D and J gene segments. For a sequence to be retained, a match of at least six nucleotides to both a V gene segment and a J gene segment was required. Rearrangements were classified as productive when the CDR3 lacked stop codons and remained in frame with V and J, and all other rearrangements were classified as non-productive. CDR3 was defined according to IMGT convention as the region running from the second conserved V-encoded cysteine to the conserved J-encoded phenylalanine. The earlier analysis of 587 of the donors excluded any sequence lacking an unambiguous match to a single V gene segment. In an earlier analysis of 587 of the donors, V segments were called functional above 56.7% productive rearrangements and were called segregating when the between-donor standard deviation exceeded 5%. A statistical classification framework was built for diagnosing cytomegalovirus status from the catalog of TCR beta chain sequences. A later analysis assigned V and J genes by comparing TCR nucleotide sequences with IMGT/GENE-DB human TR gene sequences. Using the TCRdist pipeline, a later analysis assigned CDR3 sequences along with most-parsimonious VDJ recombination scenarios. A later analysis defined each TCR beta chain by its CDR3 amino acid sequence plus V-gene family, and excluded reads lacking a unique V-gene family. As a way to deal with suspected cross-contamination and a sequencing artifact, a later analysis dropped 500 to 700 nucleotide sequences that were highly shared and had low generation probability. In a later analysis, a clonal expansion index for each public chain was calculated from normalized within-repertoire ranks of inferred template counts. In a later analysis, generation probabilities were computed with a VDJ recombination model fitted to out-of-frame rearrangements, and the resulting probabilities were checked against IGoR. A later analysis scored TCR-TCR, TCR-HLA and TCR-CMV co-occurrence with hypergeometric tests, applying a repertoire-size bias correction to TCR pairs. To estimate false discovery rates, a later analysis permuted the HLA or CMV assignments 20 times. A later analysis grouped co-occurring TCRs with DBSCAN, adding TCRdist sequence similarity when clustering within HLA-allele-positive subsets. Repertoires with fewer than 30,000 or more than 120,000 public chains, plus five repertoires with anomalous nucleotide sharing, were excluded from co-occurrence clustering. TCRdb limited this immuneACCESS table to in-frame rearrangements with V and J called. A share of clones is missing; checked studies link under half to unresolved V genes, and the rest is unexplained. That table supplies the V and J calls and clone size; D and trimming were determined from the DNA. The sample table records about 250,000 clones; around 84% of these occur just once. Roughly 0.26% of the sample rests with the top ten.

At the junction V is shortened by 1 base and J by 5 bases; bases outside the gene matches: 5. The CDR3 covers 15 residues, taking in both the cysteine and the phenylalanine. Here the CDR3 DNA is all that survives: 45 bases in frame from base 1. Via the germline V gene, CDR1 is SGHTA and CDR2 FQGNSA. The cohort consisted of 600 or so healthy bone marrow donors. At the time of sampling, all cohort members were nominally healthy, though unrecorded immune exposures were likely present. The donor tested CMV seronegative, placing the donor among the 350 or so seronegative members of the cohort. A peripheral blood sample was provided by each donor, and peripheral blood mononuclear cells were used for TCR beta sequencing. The Qiagen DNeasy Blood Extraction Kit was used to extract genomic DNA from the blood cell samples. Comments on this clone: Its antigen is not yet known. Per-base quality was not reported, and no clone a single base away is much larger than it.

The sample comprised PBMCs. This TCR was recovered from a girl under 10 years old in good health and CMV-seronegative. This chain joins TRBV7-2 to TRBJ2-5, with 9 middle bases fitting TRBD1. The nucleotide sequence is TGTGCCAGCAGCTTAGGAGGACAGGGGTCGGAGACCCAGTACTTC. The encoded protein is CASSLGGQGSETQYF.